This TCR beta chain is drawn from a study of graft-versus-host responses after intestinal transplantation. Study summary: Multivisceral, liver-intestinal, or isolated intestinal grafts were transplanted into recipients. Anti-thymocyte globulin induction preceded roughly 3 years of tacrolimus and steroid maintenance in all recipients. Study conclusions and caveats: Researchers found GvH clones in recipient marrow, and some showed up first in ileum or blood. Across patients carrying graft-donor T cell macrochimerism, allografts held high graft-versus-host to host-versus-graft clonal ratios.

V lost 8 bases and J 3 bases, leaving 16 bases between the germline ends. CDR3 length: 14 amino acids. Germline V gives CDR1 MNHNS, CDR2 SASEGT. Here immunoSEQ multiplex PCR was the method, and the copy in TCRdb shows in-frame clones only, minus some. The table lists about 99,000 clones, around 90% of them singletons, with approximately 0.07% in the top ten. Concerning this clone itself: Its cognate antigen is unknown.

The starting material was unstimulated CD8+ T cells sorted from spleen or lymph node cells, obtained before transplant. The chain is built from TRBV6-1 and TRBJ1-1; D is undetermined. The sequence was collected from a human donor who was the organ donor for an intestinal transplant. The CDR3 region is CASGRHPTDTEAFF. CDR3 nucleotide sequence: TGTGCCAGCGGGAGACACCCCACGGACACTGAAGCTTTCTTT.